The clone carrying this TCR beta chain was observed at least ten times. The sample originates from a study of regulatory T cells in long-lasting Graves disease. Looked up from germline, CDR1 is LGHDT and CDR2 is YNNKEL (reference sequence). This CDR3 spans 13 amino acids. The V end was cut by 4 bases, the J end by 9 bases, with 10 bases between. Documented time point: newly diagnosed GD, antithyroid drugs for less than 3 months. After RNA was extracted from PBMCs, the TCR library was made from it. Relying on iRepertoire HTBI primers and Arm-PCR of CDR3 regions, the team built TCR beta libraries. TCRdb independently ran MiXCR on the multiplex PCR reads; one entry per CDR3 protein. The sample includes 250,000 or so distinct CDR3 sequences, 15% to 20% seen only once; the top ten take 14%. The data also belong to a second study, concerning T cells in Graves' hyperthyroidism and ophthalmopathy. Turning to that study: Any patient presenting with uncontrolled infection, other autoimmune disease, pregnancy or lactation was left out.

This sequence originates from a young woman with Graves disease. The sample in question was peripheral blood mononuclear cells (PBMCs), obtained at new diagnosis, from a patient treated with antithyroid drugs. The chain is built from TRBV3-1 and TRBJ1-6, with D hard to call. The CDR3 loop reads CASSLREGSPLHF. CDR3 DNA: TGTGCCAGCAGCCTTAGGGAGGGTTCACCCCTCCACTTT.